This T cell receptor beta chain was identified in a study of T cell repertoires in cytomegalovirus infection. For the study at large: The study used recently identified HLA-C-restricted and well-studied HLA-B-restricted CMV epitopes. Through public TCR beta signatures, both CMV infection and matching HLA type were indicated. Overall study results and limits: Clonotype analysis showed dominance of the ex vivo response by HLA-C-restricted CMV-specific TCR beta clonotypes. CMV carriers having the relevant HLA were flagged by cumulative public TCR beta family frequency.

TCRdb called the reads again in MiXCR, with one record for every CDR3 protein. The sample carries about 900,000 distinct CDR3 sequences, around 32% recorded once. The table lists this clonotype with many counts. The target antigen is unknown. Trimming took 1 base from V and 7 from J, leaving 7 bases between them. The germline V gene has CDR1 SEHNR and CDR2 FQNEAQ (reference sequence). This CDR3 region has 12 residues. The rearrangement uses TRBV7-9 and TRBJ1-1, with TRBD1 as a possible D gene (6 bases). This specimen was cultured CD8+ T cells from PBMCs, taken from culture after CMV antigen stimulation. The receptor comes from a human donor in good health (CMV status not recorded). Some clones in this sample may be carry-over from other donors' samples. The CDR3 reads CASSLGTDEAFF. The CDR3 region has the DNA TGTGCCAGCAGCTTAGGGACAGATGAAGCTTTCTTT.